Following are 9 T cell receptor beta chains from one sample sequenced in a study of Graves' ophthalmopathy and Graves' hyperthyroidism. Amplifying from RNA transcripts, the study obtained TCR beta CDR3 regions. HTBI-primed RT-PCR formed the first round, and a multiplex PCR formed the second. One entry per CDR3 protein results from TCRdb running MiXCR on the multiplex PCR reads. The table shows under 400,000 distinct CDR3 sequences, with roughly 15% occurring only once. Sample: peripheral blood. All receptors come from an adult man with Graves' ophthalmopathy.

This clonotype occurred many times. V usage is TRBV29-1 and J usage is TRBJ1-6, with TRBD1 matching 7 bases. CDR1 and CDR2 (germline): SQVTM, ANQGSEA. V was clipped by 3 bases and J by 1 base; unmatched bases: 9. This CDR3 region has 17 residues. CDR3 DNA: TGCAGCGTTGAGCCGACAGGGAATTGGTCCTATAATTCACCCCTCCACTTT. It translates to CSVEPTGNWSYNSPLHF.

The table lists this clonotype with many counts. The J gene is TRBJ2-6, the V gene TRBV6-1; perhaps TRBD1 as D (6 bases). The CDR3 has 15 residues. Trimming cost V 6 bases and J 0 bases, with 9 bases left between them. CDR1 and CDR2 from the germline V gene are MNHNS and SASEGT. CDR3 loop: CASSWTASGANVLTF. The CDR3 DNA follows: TGTGCCAGCAGCTGGACAGCCTCTGGGGCCAACGTCCTGACTTTC.

This clonotype was picked up many times. The V call is TRBV4-1, the J call TRBJ1-6; D remains ambiguous. CDR1 and CDR2 (germline): MGHRA, YSYEKL. This CDR3 is 15 amino acids long. Trimming left V 3 bases short and J 8 bases short, with 14 bases between. DNA for the CDR3: TGCGCCAGCAGCCATGGGGAGGCCGTGTATTCACCCCTCCACTTT. It is translated as CASSHGEAVYSPLHF.

This clonotype appeared many times. V and J are TRBV27 and TRBJ2-7; weak D call: TRBD2 (7 bases). The CDR3 spans 13 residues. V was shortened by 4 bases and J by 4 bases, with 11 bases between the two germline ends. Germline assignment: CDR1 MNHEY and CDR2 SMNVEV (reference sequence). The CDR3 DNA follows: TGTGCCAGCAGTTGGGCGGGGGCGTACGAGCAGTACTTC. Protein: CASSWAGAYEQYF.

This clonotype was picked up many times. The chain links TRBV29-1 to TRBJ2-5; D unclear. CDR1 SQVTM and CDR2 ANQGSEA come from the germline V gene. This CDR3 is 11 amino acids long. The V end lost 3 bases, the J end lost 5 bases, and 7 bases lay between the germline ends. Written as DNA, the CDR3 is TGCAGCGTTGACCTGGTTGAGACCCAGTACTTC. As protein: CSVDLVETQYF.

The chain recombines TRBV5-1 with TRBJ1-1; the match to TRBD1 covers 9 bases. The CDR3 runs to 17 residues. J was trimmed by 0 bases and V by 4 bases; bases with no gene match: 10. CDR1 and CDR2 (germline): SGHRS, YFSETQ. CDR3 sequence reads: CASSQVGQGRMNTEAFF. CDR3 nucleotide sequence: TGCGCCAGCAGCCAGGTAGGACAGGGGCGAATGAACACTGAAGCTTTCTTT. Full variable domain (rest looked up from reference TRBV5-1 and TRBJ1-1): KAGVTQTPRYLIKTRGQQVTLSCSPISGHRSVSWYQQTPGQGLQFLFEYFSETQRNKGNFPGRFSGRQFSNSRSEMNVSTLELGDSALYLCASSQVGQGRMNTEAFFGQGTRLTVV.

This clonotype was seen repeatedly, ten times or more. The V gene is TRBV20-1, the J gene TRBJ2-7, with D perhaps matching TRBD2 (6 bases). There are 14 residues in the CDR3. V gave up 3 bases and J gave up 3 bases, with 15 bases separating them. Looked up from germline, CDR1 is DFQATT and CDR2 is SNEGSKA (reference sequence). CDR3 residues: CSASRSATSYEQYF. CDR3 coding DNA: TGCAGTGCTAGTAGGTCCGCGACTAGCTACGAGCAGTACTTC.

The table lists this clonotype with many counts. The V and J genes are TRBV28 and TRBJ2-6; D unclear. The length of the CDR3 is 16 residues. Germline assignment: CDR1 MDHEN and CDR2 SYDVKM. Trimming shortened V by 4 bases and J by 5 bases, and 15 bases separated the two germline ends. For the CDR3, the DNA is TGTGCCAGCAGTTCCGGCAGTGAGATCAGGGCCAACGTCCTGACTTTC. It yields the protein CASSSGSEIRANVLTF.

This clonotype was observed at least ten times. The V and J genes are TRBV6-9 and TRBJ1-1; the D is unclear. Trimming took 7 bases from V and 11 from J, leaving 8 bases between them. Germline CDR1 is MNHGY and CDR2 is SVAAGI. The CDR3 runs to 9 residues. CDR3 amino acids: CASNRPAFF. The CDR3 nucleotides read TGTGCCAGCAATCGCCCGGCTTTCTTT.